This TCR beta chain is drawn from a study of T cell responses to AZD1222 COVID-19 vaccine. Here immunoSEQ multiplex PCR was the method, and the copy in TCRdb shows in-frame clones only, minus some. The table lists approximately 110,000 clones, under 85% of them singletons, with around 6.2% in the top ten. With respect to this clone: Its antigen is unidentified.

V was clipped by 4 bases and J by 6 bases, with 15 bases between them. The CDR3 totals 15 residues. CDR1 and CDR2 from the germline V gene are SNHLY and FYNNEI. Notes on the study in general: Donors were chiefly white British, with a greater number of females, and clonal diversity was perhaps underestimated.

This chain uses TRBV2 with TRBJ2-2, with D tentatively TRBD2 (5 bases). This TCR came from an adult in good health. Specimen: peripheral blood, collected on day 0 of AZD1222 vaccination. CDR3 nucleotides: TGTGCCAGCAGTGGAGGGAATGTCGCTCCCGGGGAGCTGTTTTTT. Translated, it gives CASSGGNVAPGELFF.